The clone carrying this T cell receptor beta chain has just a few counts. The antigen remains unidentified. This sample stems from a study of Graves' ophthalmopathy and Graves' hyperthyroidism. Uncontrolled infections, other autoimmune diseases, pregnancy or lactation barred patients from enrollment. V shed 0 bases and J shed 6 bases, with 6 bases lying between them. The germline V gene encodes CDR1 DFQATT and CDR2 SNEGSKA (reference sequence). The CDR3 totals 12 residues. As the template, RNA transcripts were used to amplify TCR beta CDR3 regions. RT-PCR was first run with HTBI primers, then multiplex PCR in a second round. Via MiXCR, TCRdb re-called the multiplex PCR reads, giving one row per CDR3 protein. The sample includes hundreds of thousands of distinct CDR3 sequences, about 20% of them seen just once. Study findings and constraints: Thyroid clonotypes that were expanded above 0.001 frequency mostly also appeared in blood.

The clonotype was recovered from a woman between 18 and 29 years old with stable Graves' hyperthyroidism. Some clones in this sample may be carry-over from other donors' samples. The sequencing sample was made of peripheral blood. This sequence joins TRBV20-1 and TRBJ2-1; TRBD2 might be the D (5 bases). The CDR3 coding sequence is TGCAGTGCTAGAGATAGCGCCAATGAGCAGTTCTTC. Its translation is CSARDSANEQFF.